The present TCR beta chain was sequenced within a study of cytomegalovirus exposure and HLA in healthy donors. Study summary: Unique TCRs from HLA-typed donors, approximately 80 million of them, were held in an early data release.

Broader study findings: Earlier analysis yielded a pattern in which most TCR beta V segments were productive about 90% or about 30% of the time. DRB1 showed the most TCR associations and HLA-C the fewest in a later analysis, as rates varied by HLA locus.

V shed 1 base, J shed 5 bases, and the junction held 7 bases outside the gene matches. The CDR3 totals 15 residues. From germline, CDR1 is SEHNR and CDR2 FQNEAQ (reference sequence). Amplification used 60 Vbeta primers and 13 Jbeta primers. This table comes from immunoSEQ multiplex PCR, and its TCRdb copy is limited to in-frame clones, with some not included. The sample consists of some 140,000 clones, about four fifths of them appearing once. Worth noting for this clone: What it binds is not known.

Sequences were obtained from PBMCs. The chain carries TRBV7-9 and TRBJ2-5, with TRBD2 matching over 7 bases. This sequence originates from a male donor in good health and CMV-seropositive. The CDR3 loop reads CASSLDGGNGETQYF. CDR3 DNA sequence: TGTGCCAGCAGCTTAGACGGGGGGAATGGGGAGACCCAGTACTTC.